These T cell receptor beta chains were read from a single sample in a study of blood T cells in healthy people across ages. One entry per CDR3 protein, called by TCRdb with MiXCR from the 5' RACE reads. This sample yields 550,000 to 650,000 distinct CDR3 sequences, of which roughly a quarter are seen a single time; under 4.5% belongs to the top ten. A further study also used this sample, focusing on T cells of mothers and their children.

Sequenced material: blood. These receptors were taken from a boy between 2 and 10 years old in good health. Each CDR3 is given with its conserved first and last residue. D genes are given only for firm matches. Clone size, where shown, is once, few, many, or a class for clones that have expanded.

v_gene	d_gene	len	j_gene	abundance	CDR3aa	CDR3nt
TRBV20-1	TRBD2	15	TRBJ2-1	-	CGAREMTSGSNEQFF	TGCGGTGCTAGAGAGATGACTAGCGGCTCCAATGAGCAGTTCTTC
TRBV12-3/TRBV12-4	-	14	TRBJ1-1	few	CASTRSGENTEAFF	TGTGCCAGCACCAGATCAGGGGAGAACACTGAAGCTTTCTTT
TRBV7-9	TRBD1	15	TRBJ2-2	few	CASSSTGANTGELFF	TGTGCCAGCAGCTCGACAGGGGCAAACACCGGGGAGCTGTTTTTT
TRBV20-1	-	16	TRBJ2-2	few	CSANPRGGENTGELFF	TGCAGTGCCAATCCACGGGGCGGGGAGAACACCGGGGAGCTGTTTTTT
TRBV20-1	TRBD1	16	TRBJ2-5	few	CSATPQTGAYQETQYF	TGCAGTGCTACACCCCAGACAGGGGCATATCAAGAGACCCAGTACTTC
TRBV10-3	TRBD2	13	TRBJ2-7	few	CAASGTDAYEQYF	TGTGCGGCAAGCGGGACTGACGCCTACGAGCAGTACTTC
TRBV5-1	TRBD1	14	TRBJ1-2	few	CASSLWTGVEGYTF	TGCGCCAGCAGCTTGTGGACAGGGGTTGAGGGCTACACCTTC
TRBV20-1	-	15	TRBJ2-1	few	CSARDLGASYNEQFF	TGCAGTGCTAGAGATTTGGGAGCGTCCTACAATGAGCAGTTCTTC
TRBV3-1	-	12	TRBJ2-7	-	CASSKDGGEQYF	TGTGCCAGCAGCAAAGACGGAGGCGAGCAGTACTTC
TRBV25-1	TRBD1	15	TRBJ2-7	few	CASSARDRGFHEQYF	TGTGCCAGCAGTGCCCGGGACAGGGGTTTCCACGAGCAGTACTTC
TRBV7-9	TRBD1	16	TRBJ2-3	few	CASSLTGQGRVDTQYF	TGTGCCAGCAGCCTAACGGGACAGGGACGGGTAGATACGCAGTATTTT
TRBV20-1	-	14	TRBJ2-4	few	CSAWDQLAKNIQYF	TGCAGTGCTTGGGACCAACTAGCCAAAAACATTCAGTACTTC
TRBV6-2/TRBV6-3	-	11	TRBJ2-1	few	CASSRTGEQFF	TGTGCCAGCAGTCGGACGGGGGAGCAGTTCTTC
TRBV27	-	15	TRBJ2-2	-	CASSSGRANTGELFF	TGTGCCAGCAGTTCCGGACGAGCGAACACCGGGGAGCTGTTTTTT
TRBV6-2/TRBV6-3	-	13	TRBJ2-2	-	CASSPLGDGELFF	TGTGCCAGCAGTCCCCTTGGCGACGGGGAGCTGTTTTTT
TRBV29-1	-	14	TRBJ2-5	few	CSVGVSGPRETQYF	TGCAGCGTTGGAGTCTCAGGTCCTCGGGAGACCCAGTACTTC
TRBV24-1	-	13	TRBJ2-1	-	CATSEPGTWAQFF	TGTGCCACCAGTGAACCCGGGACTTGGGCGCAGTTCTTC
TRBV12-5	TRBD2	15	TRBJ2-5	few	CASGLSPGGQETQYF	TGTGCTAGTGGTTTGTCTCCGGGGGGCCAAGAGACCCAGTACTTC
TRBV5-1	-	13	TRBJ2-3	-	CASSPGVRDTQYF	TGCGCCAGCAGCCCGGGGGTACGGGATACGCAGTATTTT
TRBV7-8	-	15	TRBJ2-4	many	CASSSIRGSKNIQYF	TGTGCCAGCAGCTCGATAAGGGGGTCCAAAAACATTCAGTACTTC
TRBV30	-	10	TRBJ1-3	-	CAWGDNTIYF	TGTGCCTGGGGAGACAACACCATATATTTT
TRBV20-1	-	13	TRBJ2-7	-	CSAISPGTSEQYF	TGCAGTGCTATAAGCCCAGGGACAAGCGAGCAGTACTTC